A single sample gave rise to the 6 T cell receptor beta chains below, sequenced in a study of cytomegalovirus exposure and HLA in healthy donors. 60 Vbeta and 13 Jbeta primers were used in PCR. Clones were read by immunoSEQ multiplex PCR, and TCRdb kept only the in-frame ones, dropping some. In all, the sample yields approximately 100,000 clones. Sequenced material: PBMCs. These receptors all stem from a man in his fifties or sixties in good health and CMV-seronegative.

This chain connects TRBV5-1 to TRBJ2-5; 7 bases match TRBD1. After removal of 0 bases from V and 4 bases from J, the junction contained 6 bases not matched to a gene. Germline V gene data show CDR1 as SGHRS and CDR2 as YFSETQ. The CDR3 loop spans 15 amino acids. The CDR3 spells CASSLDDRVRETQYF. CDR3 in DNA: TGCGCCAGCAGCTTGGACGACAGGGTCCGAGAGACCCAGTACTTC.

The chain has TRBV7-2 and TRBJ1-5; TRBD1 might be the D (6 bases). The CDR3 consists of 16 residues. Trimming took 1 base from V and 5 from J, leaving 15 bases between them. Looked up from germline, CDR1 is SGHTA and CDR2 is FQGNSA. This CDR3 reads CASSLGGGGPYQPQHF. DNA of the CDR3: TGTGCCAGCAGCTTAGGGGGCGGGGGCCCTTATCAGCCCCAGCATTTT.

The rearrangement links TRBV5-8 to TRBJ2-1; the D gene is possibly TRBD2 (6 bases). The CDR3 consists of 12 residues. Trimming removed 3 bases at V and 13 bases at J, with 14 bases between. From germline, CDR1 is SGHTS and CDR2 YDEGEE. The DNA for the CDR3 is TGTGCCAGCAGCTATGCCGGGACTCAACAGTTCTTC. This codes for CASSYAGTQQFF.

The chain recombines TRBV2 with TRBJ2-7, with TRBD1 matching 10 bases. The CDR3 runs 15 residues. V trimming: 0 bases; J trimming: 2 bases; junction bases outside the gene matches: 1. The germline V gene has CDR1 SNHLY and CDR2 FYNNEI. DNA of the CDR3: TGTGCCAGCAGTGAAGCGGGACAGGGGCCCTACGAGCAGTACTTC. Protein sequence: CASSEAGQGPYEQYF. Full variable domain (missing parts from reference TRBV2 and TRBJ2-7): EPEVTQTPSHQVTQMGQEVILRCVPISNHLYFYWYRQILGQKVEFLVSFYNNEISEKSEIFDDQFSVERPDGSNFTLKIRSTKLEDSAMYFCASSEAGQGPYEQYFGPGTRLTVT.

The chain couples TRBV2 to TRBJ1-2; possibly TRBD1 for D (5 bases). V lost 7 bases and J 0 bases, leaving 12 bases between the germline ends. There are 14 residues in the CDR3. CDR1 and CDR2 (germline): SNHLY, FYNNEI. CDR3 sequence: CASTSRAPNYGYTF. CDR3 nucleotides: TGTGCCAGCACTTCCAGGGCACCTAACTATGGCTACACCTTC.

Here the CDR3 DNA reads TGTGCCACCAGGCTACAGGGCCCAGATACGCAGTATTTT. This codes for CATRLQGPDTQYF. The gene calls are TRBV15 and TRBJ2-3; D may be TRBD1 (6 bases). Trimming left V 6 bases short and J 4 bases short, with 11 bases between. Germline CDR1 LNHNV, CDR2 YYDKDF (reference sequence). This CDR3 has 13 amino acids. The variable domain in full, completed from reference TRBV15 and TRBJ2-3, reads DAMVIQNPRYQVTQFGKPVTLSCSQTLNHNVMYWYQQKSSQAPKLLFHYYDKDFNNEADTPDNFQSRRPNTSFCFLDIRSPGLGDTAMYLCATRLQGPDTQYFGPGTRLTVL.